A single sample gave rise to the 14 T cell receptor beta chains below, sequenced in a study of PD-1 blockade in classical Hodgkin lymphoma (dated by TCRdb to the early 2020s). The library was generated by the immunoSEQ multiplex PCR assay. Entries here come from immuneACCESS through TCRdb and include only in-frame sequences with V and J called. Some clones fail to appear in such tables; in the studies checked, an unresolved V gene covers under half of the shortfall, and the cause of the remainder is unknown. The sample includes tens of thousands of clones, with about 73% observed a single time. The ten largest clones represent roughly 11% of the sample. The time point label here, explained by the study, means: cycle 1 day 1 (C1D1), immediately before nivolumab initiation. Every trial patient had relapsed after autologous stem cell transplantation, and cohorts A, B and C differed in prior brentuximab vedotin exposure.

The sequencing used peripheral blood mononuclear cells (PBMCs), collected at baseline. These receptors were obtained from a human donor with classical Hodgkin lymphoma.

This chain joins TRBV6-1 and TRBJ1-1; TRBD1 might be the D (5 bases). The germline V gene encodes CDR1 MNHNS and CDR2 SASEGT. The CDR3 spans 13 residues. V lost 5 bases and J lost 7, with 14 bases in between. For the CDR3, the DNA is TGTGCCAGCAGTTATTTGGGACGGCGTGAAGCTTTCTTT. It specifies CASSYLGRREAFF.

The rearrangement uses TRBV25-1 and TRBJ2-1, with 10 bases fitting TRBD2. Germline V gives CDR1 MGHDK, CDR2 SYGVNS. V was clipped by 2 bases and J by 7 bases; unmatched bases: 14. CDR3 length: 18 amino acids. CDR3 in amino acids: CASSEVGITGLANNEQFF. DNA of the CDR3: TGTGCCAGCAGTGAAGTGGGGATCACGGGACTAGCGAATAATGAGCAGTTCTTC.

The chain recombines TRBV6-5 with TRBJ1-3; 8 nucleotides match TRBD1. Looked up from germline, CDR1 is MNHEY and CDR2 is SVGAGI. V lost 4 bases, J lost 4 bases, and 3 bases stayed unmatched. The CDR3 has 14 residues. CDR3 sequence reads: CASSSRTGGNTIYF. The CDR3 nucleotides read TGTGCCAGCAGTTCTCGGACAGGGGGAAACACCATATATTTT.

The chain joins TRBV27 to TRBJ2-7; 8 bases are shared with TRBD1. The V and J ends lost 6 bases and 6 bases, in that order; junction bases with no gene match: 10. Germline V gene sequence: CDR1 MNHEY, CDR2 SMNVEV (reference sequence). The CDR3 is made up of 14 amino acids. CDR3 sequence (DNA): TGTGCCAGCAGCCCCGCAGGGGGCGGTGGCGAGCAGTACTTC. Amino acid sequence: CASSPAGGGGEQYF.

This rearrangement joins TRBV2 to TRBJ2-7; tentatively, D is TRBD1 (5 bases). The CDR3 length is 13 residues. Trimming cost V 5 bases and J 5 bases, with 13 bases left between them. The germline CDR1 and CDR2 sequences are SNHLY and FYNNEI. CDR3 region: CASSPLEGDEQYF. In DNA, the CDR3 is TGTGCCAGCAGTCCGCTAGAAGGGGACGAGCAGTACTTC.

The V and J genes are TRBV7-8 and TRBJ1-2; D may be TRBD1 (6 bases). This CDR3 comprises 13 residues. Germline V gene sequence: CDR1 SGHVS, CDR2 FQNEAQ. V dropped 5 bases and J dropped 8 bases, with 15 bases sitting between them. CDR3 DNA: TGTGCCAGCAGCGATATACAGGGTGGGGGCTACACCTTC. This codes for CASSDIQGGGYTF. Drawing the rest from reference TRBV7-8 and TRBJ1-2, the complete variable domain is GAGVSQSPRYKVAKRGQDVALRCDPISGHVSLFWYQQALGQGPEFLTYFQNEAQLDKSGLPSDRFFAERPEGSVSTLKIQRTQQEDSAVYLCASSDIQGGGYTFGSGTRLTVV.

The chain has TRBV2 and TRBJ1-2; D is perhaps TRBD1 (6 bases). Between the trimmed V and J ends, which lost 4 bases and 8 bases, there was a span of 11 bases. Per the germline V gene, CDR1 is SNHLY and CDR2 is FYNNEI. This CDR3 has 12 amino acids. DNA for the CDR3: TGTGCCAGCAGTGCAGGGGCTCGGGGCTACACCTTC. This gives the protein CASSAGARGYTF.

CDR3 nucleotide sequence: TGTGCCAGTATGTCGACAGGCCTGCGGGATTATGGCTACACCTTC. This sequence encodes CASMSTGLRDYGYTF. This chain connects TRBV19 to TRBJ1-2; D is perhaps TRBD1 (6 bases). Trimming removed 7 bases at V and 5 bases at J, with 20 bases between. This CDR3 region has 15 residues. The germline CDR1 and CDR2 sequences are LNHDA and SQIVND (reference sequence).

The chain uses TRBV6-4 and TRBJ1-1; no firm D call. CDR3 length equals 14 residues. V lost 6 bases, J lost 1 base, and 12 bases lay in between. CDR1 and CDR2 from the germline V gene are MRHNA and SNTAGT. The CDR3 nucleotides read TGTGCCAGCAGCCTCTCGCCGGGGAACACTGAAGCTTTCTTT. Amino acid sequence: CASSLSPGNTEAFF.

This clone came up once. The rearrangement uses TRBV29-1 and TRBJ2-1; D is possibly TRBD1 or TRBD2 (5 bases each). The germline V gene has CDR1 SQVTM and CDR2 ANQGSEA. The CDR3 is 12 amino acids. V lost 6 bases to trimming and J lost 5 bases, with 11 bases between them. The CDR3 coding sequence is TGCAGCGTGGCCCGGGACCACAATGAGCAGTTCTTC. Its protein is CSVARDHNEQFF.

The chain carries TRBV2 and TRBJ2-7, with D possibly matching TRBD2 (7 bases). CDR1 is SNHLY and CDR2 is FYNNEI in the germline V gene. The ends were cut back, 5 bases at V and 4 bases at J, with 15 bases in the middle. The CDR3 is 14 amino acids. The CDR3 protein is CASSPGGTPYEQYF. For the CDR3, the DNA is TGTGCCAGCAGTCCCGGGGGGACACCGTACGAGCAGTACTTC.

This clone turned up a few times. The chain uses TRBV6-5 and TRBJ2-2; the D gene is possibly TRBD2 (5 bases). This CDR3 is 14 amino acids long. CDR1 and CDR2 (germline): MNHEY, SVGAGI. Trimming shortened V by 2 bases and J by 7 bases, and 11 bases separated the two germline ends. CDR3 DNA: TGTGCCAGCAGTTACCAGCACGGGATCGGGGAGCTGTTTTTT. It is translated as CASSYQHGIGELFF.

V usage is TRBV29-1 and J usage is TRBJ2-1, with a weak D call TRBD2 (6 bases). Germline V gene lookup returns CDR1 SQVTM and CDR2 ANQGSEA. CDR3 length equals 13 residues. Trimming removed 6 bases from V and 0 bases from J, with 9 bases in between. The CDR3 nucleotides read TGCAGCGTGAGGGGAGGCTCCTACAATGAGCAGTTCTTC. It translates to CSVRGGSYNEQFF.

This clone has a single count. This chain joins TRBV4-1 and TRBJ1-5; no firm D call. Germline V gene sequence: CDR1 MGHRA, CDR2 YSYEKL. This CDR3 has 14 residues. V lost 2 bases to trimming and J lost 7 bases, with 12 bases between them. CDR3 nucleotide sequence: TGCGCCAGCAGCCAAACTTGGGGAGGCCAGCCCCAGCATTTT. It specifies CASSQTWGGQPQHF.